This TCR beta chain is drawn from a study of radiotherapy plus CTLA-4 blockade in lung cancer. Across the study: Objective response was observed in roughly 20% of patients, and disease control in 31%.

The CDR3 covers 16 residues. The V gene lost 3 bases and the J gene lost 9 bases, with 18 bases spanning the gap. CDR1 and CDR2 from the germline V gene are SGHTA and FQGNSA. Focal radiation with ipilimumab CTLA-4 blockade was given to patients with chemo-refractory metastatic non-small-cell lung cancer. Measured with immunoSEQ multiplex PCR; TCRdb has only the in-frame clones, and not every one. The repertoire holds 81,000 or so clones, about four fifths seen once, with approximately 22% in the top ten. The origin of this receptor is a human donor with non-small cell lung cancer whose response to radiotherapy plus ipilimumab could not be evaluated. Some clones in this sample may be carry-over from other donors' samples. This material consisted of peripheral blood, taken from a patient treated with radiotherapy plus ipilimumab. The chain links TRBV7-2 to TRBJ1-6, with D perhaps matching TRBD1 (6 bases). The DNA for the CDR3 is TGTGCCAGCAGCTTTTATCTCGGAACAGGGACTTCACCCCTCCACTTT. As protein: CASSFYLGTGTSPLHF.